Here is one T cell receptor beta chain with its context. Its antigen is currently unknown. Germline V CDR1 and CDR2: DFQATT, SNEGSKA (reference sequence). The CDR3 is made up of 15 amino acids. The junction had 5 bases not matched to a gene; V was cut back by 4 bases and J by 2 bases. These data originate in a study of blood T cells in healthy people across ages. Primed by a sample-barcoded 5' primer and a J-beta primer mix, a second PCR proceeded for about 7 to 12 cycles. TCRdb used MiXCR to reprocess the 5' RACE reads, holding one entry per CDR3 protein. The table has more than 550,000 distinct CDR3 sequences, approximately 21% seen once. General study findings and limits: Observed TCR beta diversity per million T cells went down as age went up. This fall followed a roughly linear course with age.

Sequencing was carried out using blood. The V gene is TRBV20-1, the J gene TRBJ2-5; 12 nucleotides agree with TRBD2. This TCR was recovered from a man aged 70-80 years in good health. CDR3 DNA sequence: TGCAGTGCTAAGCCGGGACTAGCGGGTCAAGAGACCCAGTACTTC. Its translation: CSAKPGLAGQETQYF.